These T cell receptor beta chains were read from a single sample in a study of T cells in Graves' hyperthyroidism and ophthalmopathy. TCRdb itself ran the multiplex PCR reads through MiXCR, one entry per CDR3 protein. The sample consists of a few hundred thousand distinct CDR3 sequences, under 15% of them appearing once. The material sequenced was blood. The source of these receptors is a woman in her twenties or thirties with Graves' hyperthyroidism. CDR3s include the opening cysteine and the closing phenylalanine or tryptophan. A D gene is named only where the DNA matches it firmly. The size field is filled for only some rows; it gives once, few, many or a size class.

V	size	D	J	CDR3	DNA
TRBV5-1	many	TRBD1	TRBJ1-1	CASSLRQGHEAFF	TGCGCCAGCAGCCTACGACAGGGACATGAAGCTTTCTTT
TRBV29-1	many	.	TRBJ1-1	CSVTFRGEAFF	TGCAGCGTGACTTTCAGGGGTGAAGCTTTCTTT
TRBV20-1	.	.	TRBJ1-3	CSAREPLGQSGNTIYF	TGCAGTGCTAGAGAACCCTTAGGACAGTCTGGAAACACCATATATTTT
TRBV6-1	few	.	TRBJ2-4	CASSEVHAGLLAKNIQYF	TGTGCCAGCAGTGAAGTACATGCGGGGCTCCTAGCCAAAAACATTCAGTACTTC
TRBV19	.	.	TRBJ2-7	CASSLQGLEQYF	TGTGCCAGTAGTCTACAAGGGTTGGAGCAGTACTTC
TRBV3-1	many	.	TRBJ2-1	CASSPPGTWSYNEQFF	TGTGCCAGCAGCCCCCCCGGAACTTGGTCCTACAATGAGCAGTTCTTC
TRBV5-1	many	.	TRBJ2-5	CASSSTSRSQETQYF	TGCGCCAGCAGCTCGACATCTAGAAGCCAAGAGACCCAGTACTTC
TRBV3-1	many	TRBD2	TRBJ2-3	CASRTTSGRADTQYF	TGTGCCAGCAGAACCACTAGCGGGAGGGCAGATACGCAGTATTTT
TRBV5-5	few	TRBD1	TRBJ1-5	CASSPRDRGSNQPQHF	TGTGCCAGCAGCCCTCGGGACAGGGGGTCCAATCAGCCCCAGCATTTT
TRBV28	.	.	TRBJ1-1	CASSFPRARNTEAFF	TGTGCCAGCAGTTTCCCGAGGGCGAGGAACACTGAAGCTTTCTTT
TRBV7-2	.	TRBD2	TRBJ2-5	CASCRGGSGRDQETQYF	TGTGCCAGCTGCAGAGGGGGTAGCGGGAGAGATCAAGAGACCCAGTACTTC
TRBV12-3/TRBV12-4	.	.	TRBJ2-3	CASSSDRSTDTQYF	TGTGCCAGCAGTTCGGACAGAAGCACAGATACGCAGTATTTT
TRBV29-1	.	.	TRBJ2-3	CSVEDRGSSTDTQYF	TGCAGCGTTGAAGACAGGGGATCTAGCACAGATACGCAGTATTTT
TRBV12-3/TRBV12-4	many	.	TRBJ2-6	CASRLDGGSGANVLTF	TGTGCCAGCAGACTGGACGGGGGCTCTGGGGCCAACGTCCTGACTTTC
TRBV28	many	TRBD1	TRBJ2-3	CASSSPGQGEDTQYF	TGTGCCAGCAGTTCCCCGGGACAGGGCGAGGATACGCAGTATTTT
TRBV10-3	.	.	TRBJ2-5	CAISEQDIKAQYF	TGTGCCATCAGTGAGCAGGACATTAAGGCCCAGTACTTC
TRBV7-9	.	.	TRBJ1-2	CASSQGTPGGYTF	TGTGCCAGCAGCCAAGGGACCCCTGGAGGCTACACCTTC
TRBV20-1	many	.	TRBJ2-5	CSARDFRGEETQYF	TGCAGTGCTAGAGATTTTAGGGGAGAGGAGACCCAGTACTTC
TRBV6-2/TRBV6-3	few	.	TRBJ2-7	CASSYGGQAGSYEQYF	TGTGCCAGCAGTTACGGTGGGCAGGCAGGATCCTACGAGCAGTACTTC
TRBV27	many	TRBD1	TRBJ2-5	CASSDTTGGWETQYF	TGTGCCAGCAGCGACACGACAGGGGGATGGGAGACCCAGTACTTC
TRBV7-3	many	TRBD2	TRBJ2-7	CASSLLAGYEQYF	TGTGCCAGCAGCCTGCTAGCGGGCTACGAGCAGTACTTC
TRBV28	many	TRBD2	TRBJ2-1	CASSMAGGPYEQFF	TGTGCCAGCAGTATGGCGGGAGGGCCCTATGAGCAGTTCTTC
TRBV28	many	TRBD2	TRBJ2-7	CASSLGTSGSDEQYF	TGTGCCAGCAGTTTAGGGACTAGCGGGAGCGACGAGCAGTACTTC
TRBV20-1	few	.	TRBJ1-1	CSARARVVTEAFF	TGCAGTGCTAGGGCCAGGGTGGTGACTGAAGCTTTCTTT
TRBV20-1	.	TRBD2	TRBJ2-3	CSAIGTSGRAPDTQYF	TGCAGTGCTATAGGGACTAGCGGGAGGGCTCCAGATACGCAGTATTTT
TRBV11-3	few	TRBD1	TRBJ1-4	CASVYTGTGDGLRKLFF	TGTGCCAGCGTTTATACCGGGACAGGGGACGGACTTAGAAAACTGTTTTTT
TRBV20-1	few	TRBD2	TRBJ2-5	CSAGLAGGETQYF	TGCAGTGCTGGCCTAGCGGGAGGGGAGACCCAGTACTTC
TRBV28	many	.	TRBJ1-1	CASSRIASMNTEAFF	TGTGCCAGCTCTCGAATAGCCTCAATGAACACTGAAGCTTTCTTT
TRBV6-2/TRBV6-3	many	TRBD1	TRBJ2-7	CASYGTGTYEQYF	TGTGCCAGCTACGGGACAGGGACCTACGAGCAGTACTTC
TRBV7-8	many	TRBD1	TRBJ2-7	CASSSRDSSYEQYF	TGTGCCAGCAGCTCAAGGGACAGCTCCTACGAGCAGTACTTC
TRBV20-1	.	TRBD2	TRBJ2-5	CSAASMTSVDQETQYF	TGCAGTGCTGCTTCAATGACTAGCGTGGACCAAGAGACCCAGTACTTC
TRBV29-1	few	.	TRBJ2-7	CSVTLGRVPYEQYF	TGCAGCGTCACCCTCGGACGGGTACCCTACGAGCAGTACTTC
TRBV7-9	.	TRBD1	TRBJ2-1	CASSTGTDSYNEQFF	TGTGCCAGCAGCACCGGGACAGACTCCTACAATGAGCAGTTCTTC
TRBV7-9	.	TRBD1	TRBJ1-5	CASSLGTGGFIQPQHF	TGTGCCAGCAGCCTAGGGACAGGGGGTTTTATTCAGCCCCAGCATTTT
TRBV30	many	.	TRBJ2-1	CAWGTFYNEQFF	TGTGCCTGGGGGACATTCTACAATGAGCAGTTCTTC
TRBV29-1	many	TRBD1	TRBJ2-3	CSVVAETGAPDTQYF	TGCAGCGTTGTTGCCGAGACAGGGGCTCCAGATACGCAGTATTTT
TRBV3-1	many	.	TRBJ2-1	CASSLNPRGEQFF	TGTGCCAGCAGCCTAAACCCCAGGGGTGAGCAGTTCTTC